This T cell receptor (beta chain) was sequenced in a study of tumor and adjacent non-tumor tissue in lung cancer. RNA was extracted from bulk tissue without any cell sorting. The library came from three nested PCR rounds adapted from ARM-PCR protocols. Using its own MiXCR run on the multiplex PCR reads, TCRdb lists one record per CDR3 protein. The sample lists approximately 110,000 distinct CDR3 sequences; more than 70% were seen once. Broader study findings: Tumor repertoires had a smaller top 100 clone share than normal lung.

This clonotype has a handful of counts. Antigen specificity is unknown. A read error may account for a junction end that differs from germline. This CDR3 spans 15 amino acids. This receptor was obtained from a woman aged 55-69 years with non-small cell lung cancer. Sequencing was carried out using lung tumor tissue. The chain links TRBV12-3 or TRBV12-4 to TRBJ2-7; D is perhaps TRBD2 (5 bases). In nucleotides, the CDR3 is TGTGCCGGCAGATACAGACAAGGGAGCTCCTACGAGCAGTACTTC. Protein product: CAGRYRQGSSYEQYF.